What follows describes a single T cell receptor (beta chain). The data belong to a study of beta chain features in type 1 diabetes. The sequenced template was cDNA made from the entire isolated RNA. The repertoire was sequenced with immunoSEQ multiplex PCR; TCRdb's copy has only in-frame clones and lacks some. The sample has under 400,000 clones, 20% seen once. The receptor comes from a woman in her late teens or twenties in good health. Input material: naive CD4+ T cells from blood.

This CDR3 reads CASSQILTGSNTEAFF. CDR3 DNA: TGCGCCAGCAGCCAAATATTGACAGGGTCGAACACTGAAGCTTTCTTT. V gene TRBV4-3 combines with J gene TRBJ1-1, with 7 bases lining up with TRBD1. With V trimmed by 2 bases and J by 1 base, 7 bases remained unmatched. Germline V lookup: CDR1 LGHNA, CDR2 YSLEER. The CDR3 covers 16 residues.